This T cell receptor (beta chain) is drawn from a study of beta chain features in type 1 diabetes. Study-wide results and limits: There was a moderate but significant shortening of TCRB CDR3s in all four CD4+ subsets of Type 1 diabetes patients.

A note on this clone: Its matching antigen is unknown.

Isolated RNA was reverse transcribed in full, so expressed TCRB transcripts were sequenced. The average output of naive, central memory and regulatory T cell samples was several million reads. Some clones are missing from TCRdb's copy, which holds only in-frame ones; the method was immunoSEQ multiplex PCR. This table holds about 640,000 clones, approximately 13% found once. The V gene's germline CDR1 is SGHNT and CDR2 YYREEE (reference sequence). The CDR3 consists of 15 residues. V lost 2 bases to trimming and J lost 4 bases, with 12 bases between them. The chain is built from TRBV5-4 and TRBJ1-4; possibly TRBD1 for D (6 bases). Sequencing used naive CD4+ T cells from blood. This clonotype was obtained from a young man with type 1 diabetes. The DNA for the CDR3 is TGTGCCAGCAGCTTCACAGGGAGGGTTAATGAAAAACTGTTTTTT. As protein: CASSFTGRVNEKLFF.